A single sample gave rise to the 2 T cell receptor beta chains below, sequenced in a study of post-analysis software for immune sequencing data (dated by TCRdb to 2013 to 2016). The library was obtained by PCR. Instrument used: Illumina HiSeq 2500. Unique molecular identifiers were incorporated into TCR beta cDNA libraries to reduce PCR and sequencing biases. TCRdb reran the public reads through fastp at Q25 and MiXCR, keeping productive beta chains. CDR3 protein duplicates are merged, each entry listing the most common genes and DNA. This sample has hundreds of thousands of distinct CDR3 sequences in its table, and around 53% of those were observed once. Roughly 4.4% of the sample lies in the top ten. Overall study outcomes, separate from this receptor: Patients showed significantly higher frequencies than controls for about 5 TRBV segments, among them TRBV5-6, TRBV5-1 and TRBV20-1.

Antigen specificity for these receptors is unknown. The sample comprised blood. The receptors come from a girl aged 10-17 years with multiple sclerosis.

This clonotype appeared a few times. V and J are TRBV25-1 and TRBJ2-4; 7 nucleotides align to TRBD1. Per germline, CDR1 MGHDK and CDR2 SYGVNS. With V trimmed by 5 bases and J by 3 bases, 10 bases remained unmatched. The CDR3 covers 16 residues. The CDR3 coding sequence is TGTGCCAGCAGTTTACAGGGGTTTCAAGGCAAAAACATTCAGTACTTC. Translated, it gives CASSLQGFQGKNIQYF.

The rearrangement uses TRBV5-1 and TRBJ2-3; no definite D call. Looked up from germline, CDR1 is SGHRS and CDR2 is YFSETQ. The ends were cut back, 4 bases at V and 2 bases at J, with 11 bases in the middle. This CDR3 comprises 14 residues. The DNA of the CDR3 is TGCGCCAGCAGCGCCCAACAGCACACAGATACGCAGTATTTT. It is translated as CASSAQQHTDTQYF.